This T cell receptor (beta chain) came from a study of blood T cell repertoires in COVID-19. The overall study: Collection of acute and convalescent COVID-19 samples took place in the United States, Italy and Spain. PBMCs, B-cell-depleted T cells, or T cells were the source of the cDNA or gDNA that made up the material.

Seattle patient enrollment occurred during active infection, with longitudinal follow-up thereafter. Data came from immunoSEQ multiplex PCR; TCRdb stores just in-frame clones and leaves some out. The sample lists approximately 440,000 clones, more than 70% seen once, with roughly an eighth in the top ten. V was cut by 8 bases and J by 3 bases, with 11 bases left in between. Germline CDR1 and CDR2: MDHEN and SYDVKM. The CDR3 sequence is 12 residues long. The chain is built from TRBV28 and TRBJ2-7; D is unresolved. Sequenced material: peripheral blood. This TCR came from a woman aged 45-65 years with COVID-19, enrolled during active disease. The CDR3: CASRSWSYEQYF. CDR3 sequence (DNA): TGTGCCAGCCGAAGTTGGAGCTACGAGCAGTACTTC.